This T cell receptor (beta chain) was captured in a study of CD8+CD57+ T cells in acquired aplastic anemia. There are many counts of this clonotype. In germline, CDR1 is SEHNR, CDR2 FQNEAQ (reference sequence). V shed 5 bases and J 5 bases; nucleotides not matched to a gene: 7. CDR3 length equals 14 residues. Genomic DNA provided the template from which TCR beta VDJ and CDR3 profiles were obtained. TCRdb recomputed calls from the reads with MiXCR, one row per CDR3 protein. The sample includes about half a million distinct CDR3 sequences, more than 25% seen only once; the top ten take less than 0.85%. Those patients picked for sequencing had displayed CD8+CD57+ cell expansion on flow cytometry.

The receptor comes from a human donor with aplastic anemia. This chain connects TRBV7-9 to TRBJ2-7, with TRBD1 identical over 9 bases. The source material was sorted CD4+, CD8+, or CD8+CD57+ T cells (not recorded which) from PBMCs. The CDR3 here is CASSPGQGVDEQYF. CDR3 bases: TGTGCCAGCAGCCCGGGACAGGGTGTGGACGAGCAGTACTTC.